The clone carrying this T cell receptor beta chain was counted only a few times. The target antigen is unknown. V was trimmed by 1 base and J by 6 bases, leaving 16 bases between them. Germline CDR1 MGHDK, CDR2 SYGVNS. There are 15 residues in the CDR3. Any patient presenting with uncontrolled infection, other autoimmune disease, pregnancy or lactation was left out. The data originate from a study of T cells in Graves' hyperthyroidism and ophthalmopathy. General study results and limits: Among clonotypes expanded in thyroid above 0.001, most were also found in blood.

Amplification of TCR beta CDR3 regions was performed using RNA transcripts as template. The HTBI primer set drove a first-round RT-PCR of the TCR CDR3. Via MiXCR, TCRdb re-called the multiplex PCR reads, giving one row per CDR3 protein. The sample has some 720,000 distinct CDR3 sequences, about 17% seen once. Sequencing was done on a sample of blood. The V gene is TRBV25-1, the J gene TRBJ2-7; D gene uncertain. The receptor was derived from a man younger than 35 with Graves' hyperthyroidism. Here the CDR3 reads CASSEWRGDRAEQYF. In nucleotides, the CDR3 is TGTGCCAGCAGTGAATGGAGAGGCGACCGGGCCGAGCAGTACTTC.